The sequence of this T cell receptor beta chain was determined in a study of blood T cell repertoires in COVID-19. Across the whole study: The United States, Italy and Spain were the sources of the acute and convalescent COVID-19 samples. T cells, B-cell-depleted T cells, or PBMCs provided the cDNA or gDNA that served as material.

The CDR3 length is 15 residues. Losses at the gene ends were 3 bases for V and 8 bases for J; bases not matched to a gene: 9. Germline CDR1 MNHNY, CDR2 SVGAGI (reference sequence). How the authors handled the data: Nucleated cell number was recorded as an estimate derived from reference gene primer amplification. Profiled with immunoSEQ multiplex PCR; TCRdb holds only in-frame clones, not every one. V, J and clone size were drawn from that table, and D and trimming were deduced from the DNA. The sample includes around 80,000 clones, around 80% of them seen just once. This clone was seen a single time.

Sequencing was carried out using peripheral blood. The chain is built from TRBV6-6 and TRBJ1-2; 10 bases align to TRBD1. The source is a man of 80 years or more with acute or convalescent COVID-19. CDR3: CASSYPGTGDGGYTF. The CDR3 DNA follows: TGTGCCAGCAGTTATCCCGGGACAGGGGACGGAGGCTACACCTTC.